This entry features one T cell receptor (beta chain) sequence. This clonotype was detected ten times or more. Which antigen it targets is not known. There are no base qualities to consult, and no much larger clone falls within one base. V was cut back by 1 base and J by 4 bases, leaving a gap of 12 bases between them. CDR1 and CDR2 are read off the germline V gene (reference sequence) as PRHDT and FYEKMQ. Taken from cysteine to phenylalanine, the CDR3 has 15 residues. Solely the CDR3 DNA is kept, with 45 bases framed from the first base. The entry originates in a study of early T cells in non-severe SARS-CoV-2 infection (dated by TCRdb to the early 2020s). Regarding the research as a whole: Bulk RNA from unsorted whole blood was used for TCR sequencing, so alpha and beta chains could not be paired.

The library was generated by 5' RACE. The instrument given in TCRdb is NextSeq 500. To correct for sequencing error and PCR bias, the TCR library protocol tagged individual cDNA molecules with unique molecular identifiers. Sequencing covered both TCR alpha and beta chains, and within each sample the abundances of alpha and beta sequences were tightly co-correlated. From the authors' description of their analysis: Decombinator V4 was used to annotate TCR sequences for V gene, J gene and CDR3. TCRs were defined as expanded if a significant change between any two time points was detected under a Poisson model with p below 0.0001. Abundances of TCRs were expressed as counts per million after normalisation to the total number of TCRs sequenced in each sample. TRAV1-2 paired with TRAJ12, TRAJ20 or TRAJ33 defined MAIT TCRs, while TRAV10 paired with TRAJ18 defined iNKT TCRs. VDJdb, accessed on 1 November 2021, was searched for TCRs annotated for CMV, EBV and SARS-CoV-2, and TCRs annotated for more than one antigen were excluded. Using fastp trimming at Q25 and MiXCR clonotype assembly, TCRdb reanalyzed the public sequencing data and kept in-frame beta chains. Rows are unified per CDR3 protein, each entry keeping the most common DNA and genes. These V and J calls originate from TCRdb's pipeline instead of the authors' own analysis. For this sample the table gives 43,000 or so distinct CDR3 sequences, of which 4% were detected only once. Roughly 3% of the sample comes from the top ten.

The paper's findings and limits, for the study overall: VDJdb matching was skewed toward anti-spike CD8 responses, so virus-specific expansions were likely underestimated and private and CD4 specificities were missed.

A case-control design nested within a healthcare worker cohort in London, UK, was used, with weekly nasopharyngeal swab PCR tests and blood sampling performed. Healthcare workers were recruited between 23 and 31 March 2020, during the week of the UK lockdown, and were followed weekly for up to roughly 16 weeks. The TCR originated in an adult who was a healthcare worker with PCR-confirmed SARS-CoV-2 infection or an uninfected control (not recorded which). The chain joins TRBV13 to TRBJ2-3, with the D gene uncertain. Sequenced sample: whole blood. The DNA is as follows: TGTGCCAGCAGCTTAGTAGGAGTTGGGGCAGATACGCAGTATTTT. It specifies CASSLVGVGADTQYF.